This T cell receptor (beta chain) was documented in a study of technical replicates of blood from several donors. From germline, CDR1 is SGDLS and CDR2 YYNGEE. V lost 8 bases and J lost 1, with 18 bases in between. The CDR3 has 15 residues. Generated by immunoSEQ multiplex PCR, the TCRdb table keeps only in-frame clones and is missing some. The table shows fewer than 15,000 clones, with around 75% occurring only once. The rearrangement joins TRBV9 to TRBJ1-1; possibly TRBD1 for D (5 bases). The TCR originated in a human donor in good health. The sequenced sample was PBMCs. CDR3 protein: CASQSGGDGNTEAFF. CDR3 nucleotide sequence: TGTGCCAGTCAGTCGGGGGGAGACGGGAACACTGAAGCTTTCTTT.